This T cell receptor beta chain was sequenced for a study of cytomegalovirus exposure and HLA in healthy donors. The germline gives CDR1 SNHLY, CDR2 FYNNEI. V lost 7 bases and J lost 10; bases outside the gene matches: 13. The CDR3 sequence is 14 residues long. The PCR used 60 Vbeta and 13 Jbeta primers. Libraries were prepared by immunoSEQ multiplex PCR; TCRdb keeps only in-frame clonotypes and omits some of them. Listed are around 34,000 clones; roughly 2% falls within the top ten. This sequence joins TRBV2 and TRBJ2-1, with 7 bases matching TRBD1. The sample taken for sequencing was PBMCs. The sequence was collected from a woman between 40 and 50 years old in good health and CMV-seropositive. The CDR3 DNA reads TGTGCCAGCATAGGGGGCGCATGGAAAGACGAGCAGTTCTTC. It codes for CASIGGAWKDEQFF.